Listed below are T cell receptor beta chains from one sample, sequenced in a study of blood T cells in healthy people across ages. One entry per CDR3 protein results from TCRdb running MiXCR on the 5' RACE reads. The repertoire holds about 970,000 distinct CDR3 sequences, with roughly 51% as singletons. Sequenced sample: blood. Every receptor here comes from a woman in her sixties in good health. Both conserved end residues are part of each CDR3. The D gene is left open where the match is weak. Part of the rows lack a size; the others show once, few, many or a class for expanded clones.

.,.,9,TRBV20-1,TRBJ1-1,TGCAGTCCCTCCACTGAAGCTTTCTTT,CSPSTEAFF
.,.,15,TRBV5-1,TRBJ1-1,TGCGCCAGCAGCTTGGGAAGCTCCGGCAACACTGAAGCTTTCTTT,CASSLGSSGNTEAFF
few,TRBD2,15,TRBV20-1,TRBJ2-7,TGCAGTGCTAGAGATCCTAGCGGGAGTCGGTACGAGCAGTACTTC,CSARDPSGSRYEQYF
.,.,16,TRBV7-9,TRBJ2-7,TGTGCCAGCAGGCCTATCCAGGGGAGGATATACAATGAGCAGTACTTC,CASRPIQGRIYNEQYF
few,.,15,TRBV7-2,TRBJ2-1,TGTGCCAGCAGCTTAGAACAGGTCTCCTACAATGAGCAGTTCTTC,CASSLEQVSYNEQFF
.,TRBD2,15,TRBV7-2,TRBJ2-3,TGTGCCAGCAGCTCGACCTGGCTAGCGGGAGATACGCAGTATTTT,CASSSTWLAGDTQYF
few,.,12,TRBV29-1,TRBJ2-1,TGCAGCGTTTGCCCCACAGGAGATGAGCAGTTCTTC,CSVCPTGDEQFF
once,.,16,TRBV27,TRBJ2-5,TGTGCCAGCAGTTTGAGGGTGGGATATCTACAAGAGACCCAGTACTTC,CASSLRVGYLQETQYF
.,.,16,TRBV25-1,TRBJ1-6,TGTGCCAGCAGTGAATTGGCTTGGGGAAATAATTCACCCCTCCACTTT,CASSELAWGNNSPLHF
.,.,15,TRBV29-1,TRBJ2-1,TGCAGCGTTGGCCCACGGACGGGTACCTACAATGAGCAGTTCTTC,CSVGPRTGTYNEQFF
few,.,12,TRBV20-1,TRBJ2-7,TGCAGTGCTCCCGTAAGCTCCTACGAGCAGTACTTC,CSAPVSSYEQYF
few,TRBD2,16,TRBV13,TRBJ2-3,TGTGCCAGCAGCAATCCCCCCCTAGCGGGAGGGCCCACGCAGTATTTT,CASSNPPLAGGPTQYF
.,TRBD1,14,TRBV29-1,TRBJ2-5,TGCAGCGTTGGCCGAGACAGGGGTATGGATGAGCAGTACTTC,CSVGRDRGMDEQYF
.,.,16,TRBV27,TRBJ2-1,TGTGCCAGCAGTTTAAGTAGGACAGTCTCCTACAATGAGCAGTTCTTC,CASSLSRTVSYNEQFF
.,.,15,TRBV6-1,TRBJ2-7,TGTGCCAGCAGGGGATATCGGGACAACACCTACGAGCAGTACTTC,CASRGYRDNTYEQYF
few,.,18,TRBV6-5,TRBJ2-7,TGTGCCAGCAGTTACTCGGGGGTCGTCGGAATGGGCCCCTACGAGCAGTACTTC,CASSYSGVVGMGPYEQYF
.,TRBD1,17,TRBV27,TRBJ2-4,TGTGCCAGCAGTTCACAGGGGTCCTTTTTGGTCAAAAACATTCAGTACTTC,CASSSQGSFLVKNIQYF
once,.,13,TRBV30,TRBJ2-7,TGTGCCTGGAGTCAACTACCGGCCTACGAGCAGTACTTC,CAWSQLPAYEQYF
.,.,15,TRBV6-4,TRBJ2-3,TGTGCCAGCAGTGAAAGGCTAGCGAGGACGGATATGCAGTATTTT,CASSERLARTDMQYF
once,TRBD1,16,TRBV2,TRBJ2-1,TGTGCCAGAAGCCATCAAGACAGGGTTCTCGACAATGAGCAGTTCTTC,CARSHQDRVLDNEQFF
few,.,14,TRBV27,TRBJ2-7,TGTGCCAGCAGCCGTGGGGCAGACTCCTACGAGCAGTACTTC,CASSRGADSYEQYF
few,.,14,TRBV7-9,TRBJ2-7,TGTGCCAGCAGCGTCTCCAGCTGGAGTGGGGAGCAGTACTTC,CASSVSSWSGEQYF
.,.,14,TRBV9,TRBJ1-2,TGTGCCAGCAGCGTAGAGGGACGGGGCTATGGCTACACCTTC,CASSVEGRGYGYTF
few,.,14,TRBV3-1,TRBJ1-4,TGTGCCAGCAGCCAATGGACTTCGAATGAAAAACTGTTTTTT,CASSQWTSNEKLFF